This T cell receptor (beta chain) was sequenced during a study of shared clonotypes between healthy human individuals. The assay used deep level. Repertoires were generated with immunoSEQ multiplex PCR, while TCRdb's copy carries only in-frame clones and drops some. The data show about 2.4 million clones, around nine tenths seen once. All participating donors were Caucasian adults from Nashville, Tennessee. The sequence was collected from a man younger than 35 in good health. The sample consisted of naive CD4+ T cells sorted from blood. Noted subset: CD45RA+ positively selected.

In DNA, the CDR3 is TGTGCCAGCAGCGGCGGACTAGGGCCTTCTCGCAATCAGCCCCAGCATTTT. Protein product: CASSGGLGPSRNQPQHF. V usage is TRBV7-2 and J usage is TRBJ1-5; no clear D gene. The CDR3 loop spans 17 amino acids. CDR1 and CDR2 (germline): SGHTA, FQGNSA. V was cut by 5 bases and J by 2 bases, with 19 bases left in between. Full variable domain (rest looked up from reference TRBV7-2 and TRBJ1-5): GAGVSQSPSNKVTEKGKDVELRCDPISGHTALYWYRQSLGQGLEFLIYFQGNSAPDKSGLPSDRFSAERTGGSVSTLTIQRTQQEDSAVYLCASSGGLGPSRNQPQHFGDGTRLSIL.